The 16 T cell receptor beta chains below were found in one sample sequenced in a study of blood T cell repertoires in COVID-19. TCRdb's table, derived via immunoSEQ multiplex PCR, lists solely in-frame clones and lacks some. The sample has 250,000 to 350,000 clones, around 91% seen once. The sample comprised PBMCs or T cells enriched from blood (not recorded which). These receptors came from a woman between 18 and 29 years old with acute COVID-19.

This chain links TRBV7-8 with TRBJ1-5; 9 nucleotides match TRBD1. Germline lookup yields CDR1 SGHVS and CDR2 FQNEAQ. The length of the CDR3 is 17 residues. V trimming: 0 bases; J trimming: 0 bases; junction bases outside the gene matches: 3. The CDR3 protein is CASSLAGTGNSNQPQHF. In nucleotides, the CDR3 is TGTGCCAGCAGCTTAGCCGGGACAGGGAATAGCAATCAGCCCCAGCATTTT.

The chain couples TRBV5-4 to TRBJ2-1; 8 nucleotides agree with TRBD2. Losses at the gene ends were 2 bases for V and 5 bases for J; bases not matched to a gene: 6. This CDR3 region has 15 residues. Germline V lookup: CDR1 SGHNT, CDR2 YYREEE (reference sequence). CDR3 DNA sequence: TGTGCCAGCAGCTTTAGCGGGGCAGCTAACAATGAGCAGTTCTTC. Encoded protein: CASSFSGAANNEQFF. Complete variable domain (other parts from reference TRBV5-4 and TRBJ2-1): ETGVTQSPTHLIKTRGQQVTLRCSSQSGHNTVSWYQQALGQGPQFIFQYYREEENGRGNFPPRFSGLQFPNYSSELNVNALELDDSALYLCASSFSGAANNEQFFGPGTRLTVL.

This chain links TRBV11-2 with TRBJ2-1; 14 bases align to TRBD2. After removal of 1 base from V and 4 bases from J, the junction contained 0 bases not matched to a gene. CDR3 length equals 16 residues. Germline loops: CDR1 SGHAT, CDR2 FQNNGV. The CDR3 DNA reads as TGTGCCAGCAGCTTAGGGACTAGCGGGAGGTACAATGAGCAGTTCTTC. It codes for CASSLGTSGRYNEQFF.

This chain connects TRBV4-2 to TRBJ2-3; possibly TRBD2 for D (6 bases). V lost 1 base, J lost 4 bases, and 12 bases lay in between. The CDR3 runs to 15 residues. The germline gives CDR1 LGHNA, CDR2 YNFKEQ. In DNA, the CDR3 is TGTGCCAGCAGCCAAGTTTCGCGGGACTCAGATACGCAGTATTTT. This encodes CASSQVSRDSDTQYF.

This rearrangement joins TRBV24-1 to TRBJ1-6; 8 bases match TRBD1. With V trimmed by 0 bases and J by 5 bases, 14 bases remained unmatched. The CDR3 consists of 20 residues. The germline CDR1 and CDR2 sequences are KGHDR and SFDVKD. In DNA, the CDR3 is TGTGCCACCAGTGATTTGCACCTCGGACAGGGAGTCCTTAATAATTCACCCCTCCACTTT. Amino acid sequence: CATSDLHLGQGVLNNSPLHF.

The CDR3 protein is CASSLVAGNTEAFF. The CDR3 DNA sequence: TGTGCCAGCAGCTTAGTGGCAGGGAACACTGAAGCTTTCTTT. The chain has TRBV13 and TRBJ1-1; D is uncertain. The CDR3 spans 14 residues. The V end lost 1 base, the J end lost 1 base, and 7 bases lay between the germline ends. Germline CDR1 reads PRHDT; CDR2 reads FYEKMQ (reference sequence).

This clone was seen a single time. J is TRBJ1-5 and V is TRBV11-2; D remains unclear. V lost 5 bases to trimming and J lost 3 bases, with 11 bases between them. Germline V lookup: CDR1 SGHAT, CDR2 FQNNGV. There are 14 residues in the CDR3. CDR3 sequence (DNA): TGTGCCAGCAGCCGTGCGGGGAACAATCAGCCCCAGCATTTT. Protein sequence: CASSRAGNNQPQHF.

The chain uses TRBV19 and TRBJ1-5, with a possible D match to TRBD1 (6 bases). With 3 bases removed from V and 2 bases from J, the gap between germline ends came to 11 bases. The CDR3 sequence is 15 residues long. CDR1 is LNHDA, CDR2 SQIVND, per germline (reference sequence). The CDR3 DNA is TGTGCCAGTAGTATGGTGACAGGCGGCAATCAGCCCCAGCATTTT. Translated: CASSMVTGGNQPQHF.

The V call is TRBV5-4, the J call TRBJ1-2, with a possible D match to TRBD1 (6 bases). The ends were cut back, 3 bases at V and 7 bases at J, with 22 bases in the middle. CDR1 SGHNT and CDR2 YYREEE come from the germline V gene (reference sequence). The CDR3 covers 16 residues. CDR3: CASSSSTNRVGPGYTF. In nucleotides, the CDR3 is TGTGCCAGCAGCTCGAGTACTAACAGGGTTGGTCCTGGCTACACCTTC.

This clone was found once. The V gene is TRBV5-1, the J gene TRBJ1-1; D not certain. The CDR3 consists of 12 residues. The V gene lost 1 base and the J gene lost 5 bases, with 6 bases spanning the gap. CDR1 and CDR2 from the germline V gene are SGHRS and YFSETQ. The CDR3: CASSLPGTEAFF. CDR3 DNA: TGCGCCAGCAGCTTGCCGGGGACTGAAGCTTTCTTT.

The chain recombines TRBV6-6 with TRBJ2-3; D is perhaps TRBD2 (6 bases). This CDR3 has 12 amino acids. Deletions cut 2 bases from V and 6 bases from J, with 6 bases between. Germline CDR1 and CDR2: MNHNY and SVGAGI (reference sequence). CDR3 DNA sequence: TGTGCCAGCAGTTACAGCGGGGATACGCAGTATTTT. Its protein is CASSYSGDTQYF.

The genes are TRBV11-3 and TRBJ2-5; 8 bases match TRBD1. The germline V gene encodes CDR1 SGHNT and CDR2 YENEEA. This CDR3 contains 16 residues. After removal of 0 bases from V and 3 bases from J, the junction contained 6 bases not matched to a gene. CDR3 residues: CASSLDPGGAKETQYF. CDR3 bases: TGTGCCAGCAGCTTAGATCCAGGGGGCGCGAAAGAGACCCAGTACTTC.

The gene calls are TRBV29-1 and TRBJ1-2; tentative D call: TRBD1 (6 bases). Germline CDR1 SQVTM, CDR2 ANQGSEA. This CDR3 has 14 amino acids. Trimming left V 2 bases short and J 2 bases short, with 12 bases between. The CDR3 loop reads CSVEKIQGNYGYTF. CDR3 coding DNA: TGCAGCGTTGAAAAGATACAGGGAAACTATGGCTACACCTTC. The complete variable domain, with remaining parts taken from reference TRBV29-1 and TRBJ1-2, reads SAVISQKPSRDICQRGTSLTIQCQVDSQVTMMFWYRQQPGQSLTLIATANQGSEATYESGFVIDKFPISRPNLTFSTLTVSNMSPEDSSIYLCSVEKIQGNYGYTFGSGTRLTVV.

This clone was found a few times. The V and J genes are TRBV9 and TRBJ2-2; D might be TRBD2 (6 bases). CDR3 size: 15 residues. V was trimmed by 0 bases and J by 6 bases, leaving 12 bases between them. The germline V gene has CDR1 SGDLS and CDR2 YYNGEE. CDR3 region: CASSVAGVSAGELFF. CDR3 nucleotides: TGTGCCAGCAGCGTAGCGGGAGTTTCCGCCGGGGAGCTGTTTTTT.

The chain employs TRBV7-2 and TRBJ2-3; weak D call: TRBD2 (6 bases). The ends were cut back, 5 bases at V and 3 bases at J, with 18 bases in the middle. Germline lookup yields CDR1 SGHTA and CDR2 FQGNSA. The CDR3 sequence is 16 residues long. CDR3 sequence (DNA): TGTGCCAGCAGCCCCTTTGGGGGAGGCACAACAGATACGCAGTATTTT. Translating it yields CASSPFGGGTTDTQYF.

This chain connects TRBV3-1 (or the pseudogene TRBV3-2) to TRBJ1-1, with D perhaps matching TRBD1 (6 bases). CDR1 and CDR2 from the germline V gene are LGHDT and YNNKEL (reference sequence). This CDR3 spans 16 amino acids. The V gene lost 1 base and the J gene lost 3 bases, with 15 bases spanning the gap. The CDR3 spells CASSQAPTGLDTEAFF. CDR3 DNA sequence: TGTGCCAGCAGCCAAGCCCCGACAGGTCTAGACACTGAAGCTTTCTTT.